The 20 T cell receptor beta chains given below trace back to one sample, sequenced in a study of cytomegalovirus exposure and HLA in healthy donors. Primers: 60 Vbeta forward and 13 Jbeta reverse. Some clones are missing from TCRdb's copy, which holds only in-frame ones; the method was immunoSEQ multiplex PCR. Of about 85,000 clones listed, under 85% were seen once; the top ten hold under 2.5%. The sample was PBMCs. These receptor sequences come from a boy aged 5-17 years in good health and CMV-seronegative.

The V gene is TRBV5-4, the J gene TRBJ2-1, with a possible D match to TRBD2 (7 bases). Germline CDR1 reads SGHNT; CDR2 reads YYREEE (reference sequence). This CDR3 is built from 14 residues. V was shortened by 9 bases and J by 13 bases, with 26 bases between the two germline ends. The chain's CDR3 is CATAGDTPSFVQFF. The CDR3 DNA sequence: TGTGCCACCGCGGGGGACACCCCTAGTTTTGTTCAGTTCTTC.

The chain has TRBV25-1 and TRBJ1-2; D is unresolved. CDR1 MGHDK and CDR2 SYGVNS come from the germline V gene. The CDR3 has 13 residues. Trimming shortened V by 2 bases and J by 5 bases, and 9 bases separated the two germline ends. In DNA, the CDR3 is TGTGCCAGCAGTGAAAGAAGAGAATATGGCTACACCTTC. Translation: CASSERREYGYTF.

V usage is TRBV28 and J usage is TRBJ2-1; a possible D gene is TRBD1 (6 bases). This CDR3 spans 15 amino acids. Trimming removed 3 bases at V and 4 bases at J, with 13 bases between. CDR1 is MDHEN and CDR2 is SYDVKM in the germline V gene. The CDR3 reads CASSFQGSWYNEQFF. The DNA of the CDR3 is TGTGCCAGCAGTTTTCAGGGGAGTTGGTACAATGAGCAGTTCTTC.

The chain joins TRBV9 to TRBJ1-4, with 7 bases matching TRBD1. Germline CDR1 and CDR2: SGDLS and YYNGEE. V shed 3 bases, J shed 8 bases, and the junction held 4 bases outside the gene matches. This CDR3 is built from 13 residues. CDR3 region: CASSATGVEKLFF. The CDR3 bases are TGTGCCAGCAGCGCCACAGGGGTCGAAAAACTGTTTTTT.

This clone was detected only once. J is TRBJ1-4 and V is TRBV7-2; 8 positions match TRBD1. The junction had 6 bases not matched to a gene; V was cut back by 1 base and J by 8 bases. The CDR3 runs to 15 residues. Germline V lookup: CDR1 SGHTA, CDR2 FQGNSA. CDR3 loop: CASSLDGTGLEKLFF. CDR3 nucleotide sequence: TGTGCCAGCAGCTTAGATGGGACAGGATTGGAAAAACTGTTTTTT.

CDR3 sequence: CSVAGTGIDQPQHF. Written as DNA, the CDR3 is TGCAGCGTTGCCGGGACAGGGATTGATCAGCCCCAGCATTTT. The V gene is TRBV29-1, the J gene TRBJ1-5; 9 nucleotides align to TRBD1. Trimming took 4 bases from V and 5 from J; bases not matched to a gene: 6. Germline CDR1 SQVTM, CDR2 ANQGSEA. The CDR3 extends over 14 amino acids. The full variable domain, completed using reference TRBV29-1 and TRBJ1-5, is SAVISQKPSRDICQRGTSLTIQCQVDSQVTMMFWYRQQPGQSLTLIATANQGSEATYESGFVIDKFPISRPNLTFSTLTVSNMSPEDSSIYLCSVAGTGIDQPQHFGDGTRLSIL.

The genes are TRBV28 and TRBJ2-7; tentatively, D is TRBD1 (6 bases). This CDR3 has 11 amino acids. Germline CDR1 MDHEN, CDR2 SYDVKM. Trimming pared 5 bases from V and 7 bases from J, leaving 9 bases between. The CDR3 DNA follows: TGTGCCAGCAGTGAGCAGGGGGAGCAGTACTTC. It is translated as CASSEQGEQYF.

This rearrangement joins TRBV29-1 to TRBJ2-5; 8 bases fit TRBD1. Per the germline V gene, CDR1 is SQVTM and CDR2 is ANQGSEA. Trimming took 2 bases from V and 4 from J; bases not matched to a gene: 6. This CDR3 is built from 14 residues. The CDR3, as DNA: TGCAGCGTTGAACCGGGGACAGGTAGAGAGACCCAGTACTTC. Encoded protein: CSVEPGTGRETQYF.

The chain is built from TRBV19 and TRBJ2-3, with TRBD2 as a possible D gene (5 bases). There are 13 residues in the CDR3. Germline assignment: CDR1 LNHDA and CDR2 SQIVND (reference sequence). The ends were cut back, 1 base at V and 3 bases at J, with 5 bases in the middle. In DNA form, the CDR3 reads TGTGCCAGTAGTATAGCGGGGACAGATACGCAGTATTTT. Encoded protein: CASSIAGTDTQYF.

J is TRBJ2-1 and V is TRBV4-2, with 9 bases matching TRBD2. The length of the CDR3 is 18 residues. In germline, CDR1 is LGHNA, CDR2 YNFKEQ. J lost 5 bases, V lost 0 bases, and 11 bases had no gene match. This CDR3 reads CASSQDPSTSGFHNEQFF. The CDR3, as DNA: TGTGCCAGCAGCCAAGATCCCTCGACTAGCGGATTCCACAATGAGCAGTTCTTC.

With respect to this clone: This sample also contains other DNA sequences that code for the same CDR3. The chain combines TRBV5-1 with TRBJ2-7; D may be TRBD2 (6 bases). Trimming took 3 bases from V and 7 from J, leaving 17 bases between them. Germline V gives CDR1 SGHRS, CDR2 YFSETQ. The CDR3 consists of 14 residues. The CDR3 DNA is TGCGCCAGCAGCTGGACCGGGGCCGCGGGGGAGCAGTACTTC. As protein: CASSWTGAAGEQYF.

This chain joins TRBV4-1 and TRBJ2-1, with 13 bases fitting TRBD2. Per the germline V gene, CDR1 is MGHRA and CDR2 is YSYEKL. V shed 6 bases and J 8 bases; nucleotides not matched to a gene: 7. The length of the CDR3 is 15 residues. DNA for the CDR3: TGCGCCAGCAGAAGCGGGACTAGCGGGAATCATGAGCAGTTCTTC. This sequence encodes CASRSGTSGNHEQFF.

The chain employs TRBV19 and TRBJ2-1, with 10 bases aligning to TRBD2. The CDR3 loop spans 16 amino acids. The trim removed 0 bases at V and 10 bases at J, leaving 9 bases unmatched. Germline values: CDR1 LNHDA, CDR2 SQIVND (reference sequence). CDR3 sequence reads: CASSIDKSSGSGEQFF. For the CDR3, the DNA is TGTGCCAGTAGTATAGATAAGTCTAGCGGGAGTGGAGAGCAGTTCTTC.

This rearrangement joins TRBV19 to TRBJ2-3, with D perhaps matching TRBD2 (5 bases). Germline CDR1 LNHDA, CDR2 SQIVND (reference sequence). The CDR3 spans 13 residues. The V gene lost 8 bases and the J gene lost 0 bases, with 9 bases spanning the gap. The CDR3 region is CASGASSTDTQYF. CDR3 bases: TGTGCCAGTGGCGCTAGCAGCACAGATACGCAGTATTTT.

The rearrangement uses TRBV14 and TRBJ1-3; TRBD1 agrees at 8 bases. In germline, CDR1 is SGHDN, CDR2 FVKESK. The CDR3 is made up of 15 amino acids. V dropped 4 bases and J dropped 1; count of bases not matched to a gene: 3. This CDR3 reads CASSRQGLSGNTIYF. CDR3 nucleotide sequence: TGTGCCAGCAGCCGACAGGGGCTTTCTGGAAACACCATATATTTT.

This clone appeared a few times. The chain carries TRBV6-5 and TRBJ1-4; 9 nucleotides agree with TRBD1. V lost 5 bases, J lost 5 bases, and 3 bases stayed unmatched. This CDR3 has 14 residues. Germline CDR1 MNHEY, CDR2 SVGAGI. The CDR3 spells CASSAGTGNEKLFF. DNA of the CDR3: TGTGCCAGCAGTGCCGGGACAGGGAATGAAAAACTGTTTTTT.

The chain links TRBV15 to TRBJ2-5, with a possible D match to TRBD2 (7 bases). Trimming took off 0 bases at V and 7 bases at J, with 12 bases between the two ends. Germline CDR1 LNHNV, CDR2 YYDKDF (reference sequence). The CDR3 loop spans 14 amino acids. The DNA for the CDR3 is TGTGCCACCAGCAGAGACAGGGGCGGGGGGACCCAGTACTTC. Amino acids: CATSRDRGGGTQYF.

The chain couples TRBV7-2 to TRBJ2-7; 7 bases line up with TRBD1. The CDR3 is made up of 14 amino acids. The germline CDR1 and CDR2 sequences are SGHTA and FQGNSA. V was clipped by 3 bases and J by 1 base; unmatched bases: 3. DNA of the CDR3: TGTGCCAGCAGCTTCCGGGGACAGTCCTACGAGCAGTACTTC. Protein sequence: CASSFRGQSYEQYF.

The chain carries TRBV7-2 and TRBJ2-5, with 7 bases that match TRBD2. J gave up 1 base and V 4 bases, and 6 bases lay outside the gene matches. Germline loops: CDR1 SGHTA, CDR2 FQGNSA. This CDR3 comprises 15 residues. CDR3 protein: CASSSWGGGQETQYF. The CDR3 region has the DNA TGTGCCAGCAGCTCATGGGGCGGGGGCCAAGAGACCCAGTACTTC. Based on the CDR3 plus reference TRBV7-2 and TRBJ2-5, the full variable domain is GAGVSQSPSNKVTEKGKDVELRCDPISGHTALYWYRQSLGQGLEFLIYFQGNSAPDKSGLPSDRFSAERTGGSVSTLTIQRTQQEDSAVYLCASSSWGGGQETQYFGPGTRLLVL.

This clone was recorded only once. The chain has TRBV27 and TRBJ1-1, with unresolved D. V was pared by 8 bases and J by 4 bases, with 14 bases between. CDR3 length equals 13 residues. Germline assignment: CDR1 MNHEY and CDR2 SMNVEV (reference sequence). In nucleotides, the CDR3 is TGTGCCAGCCAAGTATCGGGGTTCACTGAAGCTTTCTTT. Its translation: CASQVSGFTEAFF.